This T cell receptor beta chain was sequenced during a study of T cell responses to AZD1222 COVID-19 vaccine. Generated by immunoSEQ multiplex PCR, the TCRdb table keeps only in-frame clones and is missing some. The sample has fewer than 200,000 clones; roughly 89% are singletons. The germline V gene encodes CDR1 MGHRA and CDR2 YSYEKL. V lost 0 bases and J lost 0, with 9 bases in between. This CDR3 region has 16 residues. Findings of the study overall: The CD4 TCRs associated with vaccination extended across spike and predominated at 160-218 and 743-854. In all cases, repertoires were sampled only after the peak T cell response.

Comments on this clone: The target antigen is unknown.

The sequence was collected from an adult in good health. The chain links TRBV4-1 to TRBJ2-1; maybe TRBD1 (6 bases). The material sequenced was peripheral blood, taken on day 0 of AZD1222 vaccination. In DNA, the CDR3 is TGCGCCAGCAGCCAAGAAGGGGGAATCTCCTACAATGAGCAGTTCTTC. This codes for CASSQEGGISYNEQFF.